The rows below give T cell receptor beta chains drawn from one sample of a study of T-cell reconstitution after alpha-beta-depleted transplantation in children. TCRdb itself ran the PCR reads through MiXCR, one entry per CDR3 protein. Of over 450,000 distinct CDR3 sequences listed, over 9.5% are singletons. Sequences were derived from PBMCs, sampled before TCRalphabeta/CD19-depleted stem cell transplant. These receptors were collected from a child aged 2 to 15 with inherited bone marrow failure, due to receive a stem cell transplant. CDR3s include the opening cysteine and the closing phenylalanine or tryptophan. The D gene is left open where the match is weak. Size values are once, few and many counts, or a class for expanded clones, and some rows have none.

v_gene: TRBV10-3
d_gene: TRBD2
len: 20
abundance: many
j_gene: TRBJ2-3
CDR3nt: TGTGCCATCAGTGAGCCTTCGCGGGGGCAACTAGCGGGAGGTGGGGATACGCAGTATTTT
CDR3aa: CAISEPSRGQLAGGGDTQYF

v_gene: TRBV20-1
d_gene: TRBD2
len: 16
abundance: many
j_gene: TRBJ2-3
CDR3nt: TGCAGTGCTAGAGATTCACTAGCGGGAATCACAGATACGCAGTATTTT
CDR3aa: CSARDSLAGITDTQYF

v_gene: TRBV19
d_gene: TRBD2
len: 12
abundance: many
j_gene: TRBJ2-1
CDR3nt: TGTGCCAGTAGTGTTCTAGCGGGAGAGCAGTTCTTC
CDR3aa: CASSVLAGEQFF

v_gene: TRBV7-9
d_gene: TRBD2
len: 16
abundance: .
j_gene: TRBJ2-1
CDR3nt: TGTGCCAGCAGCTCCCCAGCGGGAGTCTCCTACAATGAGCAGTTCTTC
CDR3aa: CASSSPAGVSYNEQFF

v_gene: TRBV12-3/TRBV12-4
d_gene: .
len: 15
abundance: many
j_gene: TRBJ2-1
CDR3nt: TGTGCCAGCAGTCTTTCGGGACTTACCTACAATGAGCAGTTCTTC
CDR3aa: CASSLSGLTYNEQFF

v_gene: TRBV5-1
d_gene: .
len: 14
abundance: many
j_gene: TRBJ2-5
CDR3nt: TGCGCCAGCAGCACCGGGACAAACCAAGAGACCCAGTACTTC
CDR3aa: CASSTGTNQETQYF

v_gene: TRBV10-3
d_gene: .
len: 13
abundance: many
j_gene: TRBJ1-4
CDR3nt: TGTGCCATCTCGGGCAGGGGAAATGAAAAACTGTTTTTT
CDR3aa: CAISGRGNEKLFF

v_gene: TRBV28
d_gene: .
len: 13
abundance: .
j_gene: TRBJ2-7
CDR3nt: TGTGCCAGCAGAGAGAGACTAGTACACGGGCAGTACTTC
CDR3aa: CASRERLVHGQYF

v_gene: TRBV20-1
d_gene: TRBD1
len: 16
abundance: many
j_gene: TRBJ2-1
CDR3nt: TGCAGTGCTAACGCCTGGGGACAGGGGGCCTACAATGAGCAGTTCTTC
CDR3aa: CSANAWGQGAYNEQFF

v_gene: TRBV3-1
d_gene: .
len: 16
abundance: few
j_gene: TRBJ2-3
CDR3nt: TGTGCCAGCAGCCAGGGGGGACGTGGGTACACAGATACGCAGTATTTT
CDR3aa: CASSQGGRGYTDTQYF

v_gene: TRBV20-1
d_gene: .
len: 14
abundance: many
j_gene: TRBJ1-2
CDR3nt: TGCAGTGCAGGGGGAAGGGCAGACGGCAGGGGAGACACCTTC
CDR3aa: CSAGGRADGRGDTF

v_gene: TRBV12-3/TRBV12-4
d_gene: TRBD2
len: 16
abundance: many
j_gene: TRBJ2-7
CDR3nt: TGTGCCAGCAGTTCCTCGACTAGCGGGAGCTCCTACGAGCAGTACTTC
CDR3aa: CASSSSTSGSSYEQYF

v_gene: TRBV12-3/TRBV12-4
d_gene: TRBD1
len: 15
abundance: many
j_gene: TRBJ2-1
CDR3nt: TGTGCCAGCAGTTTGACAGGGGGCACCTACAATGAGCAGTTCTTC
CDR3aa: CASSLTGGTYNEQFF

v_gene: TRBV5-1
d_gene: TRBD2
len: 15
abundance: few
j_gene: TRBJ2-1
CDR3nt: TGCGCCAGCAGAGAACCGGGACTAGCGTTCCATGAGCAGTTCTTC
CDR3aa: CASREPGLAFHEQFF

v_gene: TRBV23-1
d_gene: .
len: 18
abundance: .
j_gene: TRBJ2-7
CDR3nt: TGCGCCAGCAGTCAATCCACCTTAGGTAGGGGTCGCCACTACGAGCAGTACTTC
CDR3aa: CASSQSTLGRGRHYEQYF

v_gene: TRBV27
d_gene: .
len: 15
abundance: many
j_gene: TRBJ2-7
CDR3nt: TGTGCCAGCAGTTTAAAGGTGACACGGCCCCTCGAGCAGTACTTC
CDR3aa: CASSLKVTRPLEQYF

v_gene: TRBV27
d_gene: .
len: 13
abundance: .
j_gene: TRBJ2-7
CDR3nt: TGTGCCAGCAGTTTAAACAGGGTCTACGAGCAGTACTTC
CDR3aa: CASSLNRVYEQYF

v_gene: TRBV3-1
d_gene: .
len: 13
abundance: many
j_gene: TRBJ2-7
CDR3nt: TGTGCCATCAGCAGAGGCGAATCCTACGAGCAGTACTTC
CDR3aa: CAISRGESYEQYF

v_gene: TRBV4-3
d_gene: .
len: 16
abundance: few
j_gene: TRBJ2-7
CDR3nt: TGCGCCAGCAGCCAAGCTGACGGAGCCGGGGCCTACGAGCAGTACTTC
CDR3aa: CASSQADGAGAYEQYF

v_gene: TRBV5-1
d_gene: .
len: 12
abundance: many
j_gene: TRBJ2-1
CDR3nt: TGCGCCAGCAGCTGGCCCTCTTCCGAGCAGTTCTTC
CDR3aa: CASSWPSSEQFF

v_gene: TRBV11-3
d_gene: TRBD1
len: 17
abundance: few
j_gene: TRBJ1-2
CDR3nt: TGTGCCAGCAGCTACATGATAATCGGACAGGGCGGTTTCGGCTACACCTTC
CDR3aa: CASSYMIIGQGGFGYTF

v_gene: TRBV9
d_gene: .
len: 14
abundance: many
j_gene: TRBJ2-7
CDR3nt: TGTGCCAGCAGCGTAGAAGGGTCAGCCTACGAGCAGTACTTC
CDR3aa: CASSVEGSAYEQYF

v_gene: TRBV29-1
d_gene: TRBD1
len: 16
abundance: few
j_gene: TRBJ2-3
CDR3nt: TGCAGCGTTGATGTTTACGGACAGGGGATTGAAGATACGCAGTATTTT
CDR3aa: CSVDVYGQGIEDTQYF

v_gene: TRBV12-3/TRBV12-4
d_gene: .
len: 14
abundance: many
j_gene: TRBJ2-7
CDR3nt: TGTGCCAGCAGTTCCCCCGGGGCTCACCGCGAGCAGTACTTC
CDR3aa: CASSSPGAHREQYF

v_gene: TRBV6-5
d_gene: TRBD2
len: 15
abundance: .
j_gene: TRBJ2-1
CDR3nt: TGTGCCAGCAGTGAGTCGGGGGGGCTTTACAATGAGCAGTTCTTC
CDR3aa: CASSESGGLYNEQFF

v_gene: TRBV6-1
d_gene: TRBD2
len: 16
abundance: many
j_gene: TRBJ2-1
CDR3nt: TGTGCCAGCAACCGGGGGCTAGCGGGGTTCTACAATGAGCAGTTCTTC
CDR3aa: CASNRGLAGFYNEQFF

v_gene: TRBV12-3/TRBV12-4
d_gene: .
len: 11
abundance: few
j_gene: TRBJ1-5
CDR3nt: TGTGCCAGCAGTTTACAAGGGGCCCAGCATTTT
CDR3aa: CASSLQGAQHF

v_gene: TRBV20-1
d_gene: TRBD1
len: 12
abundance: many
j_gene: TRBJ2-7
CDR3nt: TGCAGTGTAAGGACAGGGGCCTACGAGCAGTACTTC
CDR3aa: CSVRTGAYEQYF

v_gene: TRBV20-1
d_gene: TRBD2
len: 15
abundance: many
j_gene: TRBJ2-1
CDR3nt: TGCAGTGCTCCCCCTAGCGGGGGGGGCTTGAATGAGCAGTTCTTC
CDR3aa: CSAPPSGGGLNEQFF

v_gene: TRBV28
d_gene: TRBD2
len: 16
abundance: few
j_gene: TRBJ2-3
CDR3nt: TGTGCCAGCAGTTTACGTCTAGCGGGGATCACAGATACGCAGTATTTT
CDR3aa: CASSLRLAGITDTQYF

v_gene: TRBV5-6
d_gene: .
len: 11
abundance: few
j_gene: TRBJ2-7
CDR3nt: TGTGCCAGCAGCTCCGGTCTCGGGCAGTACTTC
CDR3aa: CASSSGLGQYF

v_gene: TRBV7-2
d_gene: TRBD1
len: 14
abundance: .
j_gene: TRBJ2-7
CDR3nt: TGTGCCAGCAGCCCCGGACAGGATTACTACGAGCAGTACTTC
CDR3aa: CASSPGQDYYEQYF

v_gene: TRBV7-9
d_gene: .
len: 13
abundance: many
j_gene: TRBJ1-2
CDR3nt: TGTGCCAGCGGCGGAGGGGCGAACTATGGCTACACCTTC
CDR3aa: CASGGGANYGYTF

v_gene: TRBV20-1
d_gene: TRBD1
len: 14
abundance: many
j_gene: TRBJ1-4
CDR3nt: TGCAGTGCACGTCAGGGGGCAACTAATGAAAAACTGTTTTTT
CDR3aa: CSARQGATNEKLFF

v_gene: TRBV4-3
d_gene: TRBD2
len: 19
abundance: few
j_gene: TRBJ2-3
CDR3nt: TGCGCCAGCAGCCAAGGAGGTCTCGCGGGAGAGTGGGGCACAGATACGCAGTATTTT
CDR3aa: CASSQGGLAGEWGTDTQYF

v_gene: TRBV12-3/TRBV12-4
d_gene: TRBD2
len: 16
abundance: many
j_gene: TRBJ2-3
CDR3nt: TGTGCCAGCAGTTCCCGGGGGGTCCTTACAACAGATACGCAGTATTTT
CDR3aa: CASSSRGVLTTDTQYF

v_gene: TRBV7-9
d_gene: .
len: 14
abundance: .
j_gene: TRBJ2-3
CDR3nt: TGTGCCAGCAGCTTAGCGAGGTTGACAGATACGCAGTATTTT
CDR3aa: CASSLARLTDTQYF